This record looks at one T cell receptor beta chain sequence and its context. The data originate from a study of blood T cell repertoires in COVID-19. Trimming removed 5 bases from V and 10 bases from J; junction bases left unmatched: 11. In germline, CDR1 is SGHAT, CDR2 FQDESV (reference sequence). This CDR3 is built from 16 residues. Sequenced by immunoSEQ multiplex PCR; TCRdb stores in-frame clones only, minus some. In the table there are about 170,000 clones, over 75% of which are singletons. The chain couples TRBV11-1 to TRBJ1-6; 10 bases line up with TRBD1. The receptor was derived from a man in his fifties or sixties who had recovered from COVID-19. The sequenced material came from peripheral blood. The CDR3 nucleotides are TGTGCCAGCAGCACGCAAGGGACAGGGGCGCAATCACCCCTCCACTTT. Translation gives CASSTQGTGAQSPLHF.